The 8 T cell receptor beta chains below all came from one sample that was sequenced in a study of blood T cell repertoires in COVID-19. Libraries were prepared by immunoSEQ multiplex PCR; TCRdb keeps only in-frame clonotypes and omits some of them. The data hold 250,000 or so clones, with about nine tenths observed a single time. Input material: peripheral blood. These receptors all stem from a woman aged 35 to 49 who had recovered from COVID-19.

This chain joins TRBV11-3 and TRBJ2-4; 9 positions match TRBD2. J was trimmed by 3 bases and V by 1 base; bases with no gene match: 7. The length of the CDR3 is 17 residues. Looked up from germline, CDR1 is SGHNT and CDR2 is YENEEA. Here the CDR3 reads CASSLGTRGGFKNIQYF. The CDR3 coding sequence is TGTGCCAGCAGCTTAGGGACGCGGGGGGGATTCAAAAACATTCAGTACTTC.

The V call is TRBV3-1 (or the pseudogene TRBV3-2), the J call TRBJ2-3; perhaps TRBD2 as D (7 bases). Between the trimmed V and J ends, which lost 2 bases and 6 bases, there was a span of 12 bases. The CDR3 runs to 14 residues. Germline lookup yields CDR1 LGHDT and CDR2 YNNKEL (reference sequence). The CDR3 here is CASSQRGASDTQYF. DNA of the CDR3: TGTGCCAGCAGCCAACGGGGGGCGTCGGATACGCAGTATTTT.

The CDR3 region is CASSLGGSTGAEAFF. The CDR3 nucleotides are TGTGCCAGCAGCTTAGGGGGATCGACAGGAGCCGAAGCTTTCTTT. The rearrangement uses TRBV7-8 and TRBJ1-1; the D gene is possibly TRBD1 (6 bases). Germline V gene sequence: CDR1 SGHVS, CDR2 FQNEAQ. The germline V and J ends were trimmed by 1 base and 8 bases, with 17 bases remaining between them. There are 15 residues in the CDR3.

This clone was counted once. The chain joins TRBV7-5 to TRBJ1-5; TRBD1, the table's D call, was not compared with the DNA. TRBV7-5 is a pseudogene locus. This CDR3 spans 15 amino acids. DNA for the CDR3: TGTGCCAGAAGCTTAATCGTCAGGGGGGCGGGGCCCCAGCATTTT. This sequence encodes CARSLIVRGAGPQHF.

The chain employs TRBV20-1 and TRBJ1-2; TRBD1 is a possible D gene (6 bases). Trimming cost V 6 bases and J 6 bases, with 11 bases left between them. CDR1 and CDR2 from the germline V gene are DFQATT and SNEGSKA (reference sequence). This CDR3 contains 11 residues. CDR3 protein: CSADGTNGYTF. The CDR3 nucleotides are TGCAGTGCCGACGGGACAAATGGCTACACCTTC.

The J gene is TRBJ2-4, the V gene TRBV5-3, with 12 bases lining up with TRBD2. TRBV5-3 is reported as an ORF; its role is uncertain. This CDR3 region has 15 residues. V was pared by 9 bases and J by 4 bases, with 8 bases of the junction left unmatched. CDR3: CATVLGTSGKNIQYF. The CDR3 DNA sequence: TGTGCCACCGTCCTCGGGACTAGCGGGAAAAACATTCAGTACTTC.

V is TRBV19 and J is TRBJ2-7; tentative D call: TRBD1 (7 bases). This CDR3 has 14 residues. Germline V CDR1 and CDR2: LNHDA, SQIVND (reference sequence). V lost 3 bases, J lost 0 bases, and 9 bases lay in between. CDR3 residues: CASSIQGGSYEQYF. The CDR3 DNA follows: TGTGCCAGTAGTATTCAGGGGGGCTCCTACGAGCAGTACTTC. Together with reference TRBV19 and TRBJ2-7, the CDR3 gives the full variable domain: DGGITQSPKYLFRKEGQNVTLSCEQNLNHDAMYWYRQDPGQGLRLIYYSQIVNDFQKGDIAEGYSVSREKKESFPLTVTSAQKNPTAFYLCASSIQGGSYEQYFGPGTRLTVT.

The CDR3 protein is CASSPQEETQYF. For the CDR3, the DNA is TGTGCCAGCTCACCCCAGGAAGAGACCCAGTACTTC. The V and J genes are TRBV18 and TRBJ2-5; no clear D gene. V was cut by 3 bases and J by 3 bases, with 5 bases left in between. This CDR3 is built from 12 residues. Germline V CDR1 and CDR2: KGHSH, LQKENI.